The present TCR beta chain was sequenced within a study of cytomegalovirus exposure and HLA in healthy donors. General observations from the study: As immune exposure information, only CMV serostatus was available. The presence/absence work took it that sequencing depth was about the same across donors.

The CDR3 runs 15 residues. Trimming took off 3 bases at V and 0 bases at J, with 9 bases between the two ends. Germline lookup yields CDR1 PRHDT and CDR2 FYEKMQ (reference sequence). PCR was performed using 60 Vbeta and 13 Jbeta primers. Assay: immunoSEQ multiplex PCR; the TCRdb copy retains only in-frame clones and omits some. The sample includes around 95,000 clones, around 83% seen only once; the top ten take approximately 3.7%. While unrecorded immune exposures were likely, the donors were nominally healthy when sampled. In the case of this clone: Its specificity is not known.

The chain combines TRBV13 with TRBJ1-3, with a tentative D call TRBD1 (6 bases). This TCR derives from a female donor in good health and CMV-seropositive. Sequenced: PBMCs. The CDR3 sequence: CASSLGGPSGNTIYF. The CDR3 nucleotides read TGTGCCAGCAGCTTGGGGGGGCCCTCTGGAAACACCATATATTTT.